This T cell receptor (beta chain) was captured by sequencing in a study of T cells after yellow fever vaccination. Overall study: Each low-cell-number fraction was prepared by means of SMART-Seq v4 Ultra Low Input.

They built TCR cDNA with 5'RACE template switching, a step that put in a universal primer site and UMIs. TCRdb fed the 5' RACE reads into MiXCR, producing one record per CDR3 protein. The sample has roughly 68,000 distinct CDR3 sequences, just over 6.5% seen once. Study results and limitations: Contamination by abundant bulk-population clonotypes could be present in FACS-sorted repertoires.

This clonotype came up many times. Its antigen is undetermined. This TCR derives from a young man who received the YFV17D yellow fever vaccine. This sample comprised CD8+ T cells sorted from PBMCs, obtained roughly 46 days after the first yellow fever vaccination.

The CDR3 here is CASSLGTTTTGGYTF. As DNA, the CDR3 is TGTGCCAGCAGCTTAGGGACAACCACCACGGGCGGCTACACCTTC. J is TRBJ1-2 and V is TRBV7-6, with a weak D call TRBD1 (5 bases). V lost 1 base to trimming and J lost 8 bases, with 17 bases between them. Germline V gene lookup returns CDR1 SGHVS and CDR2 FNYEAQ. CDR3 length equals 15 residues.